Detailed here is one T cell receptor (beta chain). Its antigen is unidentified. These data belong to a study of T cell responses to AZD1222 COVID-19 vaccine. Overall study findings and caveats: Among the donors, most were white British and more were female, and clonal diversity was possibly underestimated. Seropositivity was recorded at baseline in only a handful of AZD1222 recipients. Distributed over spike, vaccine-associated CD4 TCRs predominated at 160-218 and 743-854.

V lost 7 bases to trimming and J lost 6 bases, with 10 bases between them. CDR1 and CDR2 from the germline V gene are ENHRY and SYGVKD. CDR3 length: 13 amino acids. The method was immunoSEQ multiplex PCR; TCRdb's version includes in-frame clones alone and lacks a portion of them. In the table there are about 55,000 clones, around 80% of which are singletons. The gene calls are TRBV10-3 and TRBJ1-6; D may be TRBD1 (5 bases). This clonotype was sampled from an adult who received the AZD1222 COVID-19 vaccine. The sequencing here drew on peripheral blood, taken 28 days after the second AZD1222 dose. The CDR3 protein is CAIMRDSNSPLHF. CDR3 DNA sequence: TGTGCCATCATGAGGGACTCTAATTCACCCCTCCACTTT.